Below, 9 T cell receptor beta chains from the same sample are listed, as sequenced in a study of control samples from healthy donors and cancer patients. Assay used: immunoSEQ multiplex PCR; TCRdb lists only in-frame clones, some missing. Of 95,000 to 150,000 clones listed, approximately 90% are singletons. Source material: blood. These receptors came from a man younger than 40 in good health.

The chain couples TRBV5-5 to TRBJ2-5; D possibly corresponds to TRBD2 (5 bases). The CDR3 sequence is 14 residues long. Looked up from germline, CDR1 is SGHKS and CDR2 is YYEKEE (reference sequence). Deletions cut 6 bases from V and 0 bases from J, with 12 bases between. The CDR3 bases are TGTGCCAGCACCCTAACCGGGGACCAAGAGACCCAGTACTTC. It yields the protein CASTLTGDQETQYF. Variable domain in full (rest from reference TRBV5-5 and TRBJ2-5): DAGVTQSPTHLIKTRGQQVTLRCSPISGHKSVSWYQQVLGQGPQFIFQYYEKEERGRGNFPDRFSARQFPNYSSELNVNALLLGDSALYLCASTLTGDQETQYFGPGTRLLVL.

This chain uses TRBV18 with TRBJ2-2; no reliable D call. Germline CDR1 is KGHSH and CDR2 is LQKENI. There are 12 residues in the CDR3. The V and J ends lost 4 bases and 4 bases respectively, with 4 bases between them. CDR3 amino acids: CASSQGTGELFF. The CDR3, as DNA: TGTGCCAGCTCACAGGGCACCGGGGAGCTGTTTTTT. Using reference TRBV18 and TRBJ2-2 for the parts outside the CDR3, the full variable domain is NAGVMQNPRHLVRRRGQEARLRCSPMKGHSHVYWYRQLPEEGLKFMVYLQKENIIDESGMPKERFSAEFPKEGPSILRIQQVVRGDSAAYFCASSQGTGELFFGEGSRLTVL.

The chain combines TRBV7-9 with TRBJ1-5; maybe TRBD1 (6 bases). V was trimmed by 9 bases and J by 7 bases, leaving 13 bases between them. Germline V gene data show CDR1 as SEHNR and CDR2 as FQNEAQ (reference sequence). The CDR3 totals 12 residues. Written as DNA, the CDR3 is TGTGCCAGTGGGACAAGGGGCCAGCCCCAGCATTTT. It is translated as CASGTRGQPQHF. Together with reference TRBV7-9 and TRBJ1-5, the CDR3 gives the full variable domain: DTGVSQNPRHKITKRGQNVTFRCDPISEHNRLYWYRQTLGQGPEFLTYFQNEAQLEKSRLLSDRFSAERPKGSFSTLEIQRTEQGDSAMYLCASGTRGQPQHFGDGTRLSIL.

This sequence joins TRBV27 and TRBJ1-5, with D perhaps TRBD1 (6 bases). The CDR3 length is 14 residues. CDR1 and CDR2 (germline): MNHEY, SMNVEV (reference sequence). V was cut by 3 bases and J by 1 base, with 7 bases left in between. The CDR3 coding sequence is TGTGCCAGCAGTTTTGGACAGAGCAATCAGCCCCAGCATTTT. This gives the protein CASSFGQSNQPQHF.

The rearrangement uses TRBV3-1 (or the pseudogene TRBV3-2) and TRBJ1-1, with D hard to call. Germline lookup yields CDR1 LGHDT and CDR2 YNNKEL (reference sequence). V lost 6 bases and J 3 bases, leaving 11 bases between the germline ends. The CDR3 extends over 13 amino acids. CDR3 loop: CASRPVPDTEAFF. CDR3 coding DNA: TGTGCCAGCAGGCCCGTACCGGACACTGAAGCTTTCTTT.

The chain couples TRBV9 to TRBJ1-2; TRBD1 matches 7 bases. The CDR3 totals 13 residues. Germline CDR1 SGDLS, CDR2 YYNGEE. The junction had 3 bases not matched to a gene; V was cut back by 2 bases and J by 5 bases. The CDR3 nucleotides read TGTGCCAGCAGCGTGAACAGGGGTTATGGCTACACCTTC. This encodes CASSVNRGYGYTF.

The rearrangement joins TRBV5-1 to TRBJ2-1, with D hard to call. The V end was cut by 7 bases, the J end by 0 bases, with 14 bases between. Germline assignment: CDR1 SGHRS and CDR2 YFSETQ. This CDR3 has 15 amino acids. CDR3 residues: CASVVGPSSYNEQFF. As DNA, the CDR3 is TGCGCCAGCGTTGTTGGCCCTAGCTCCTACAATGAGCAGTTCTTC.

The rearrangement joins TRBV30 to TRBJ1-1; D is unclear. Per the germline V gene, CDR1 is GTSNPN and CDR2 is SVGIG (reference sequence). The CDR3 runs 12 residues. Trimming took off 5 bases at V and 1 base at J, with 8 bases between the two ends. The CDR3 sequence: CAWRRENTEAFF. CDR3 coding DNA: TGTGCCTGGCGACGGGAGAACACTGAAGCTTTCTTT. The full variable domain, completed using reference TRBV30 and TRBJ1-1, is SQTIHQWPATLVQPVGSPLSLECTVEGTSNPNLYWYRQAAGRGLQLLFYSVGIGQISSEVPQNLSASRPQDRQFILSSKKLLLSDSGFYLCAWRRENTEAFFGQGTRLTVV.

V is TRBV27 and J is TRBJ1-2; possibly TRBD1 for D (6 bases). The CDR3 contains 13 residues. V was cut by 6 bases and J by 1 base, with 9 bases left in between. Germline V CDR1 and CDR2: MNHEY, SMNVEV (reference sequence). The CDR3 here is CASRRGGNYGYTF. DNA for the CDR3: TGTGCCAGCAGGAGGGGGGGTAACTATGGCTACACCTTC.